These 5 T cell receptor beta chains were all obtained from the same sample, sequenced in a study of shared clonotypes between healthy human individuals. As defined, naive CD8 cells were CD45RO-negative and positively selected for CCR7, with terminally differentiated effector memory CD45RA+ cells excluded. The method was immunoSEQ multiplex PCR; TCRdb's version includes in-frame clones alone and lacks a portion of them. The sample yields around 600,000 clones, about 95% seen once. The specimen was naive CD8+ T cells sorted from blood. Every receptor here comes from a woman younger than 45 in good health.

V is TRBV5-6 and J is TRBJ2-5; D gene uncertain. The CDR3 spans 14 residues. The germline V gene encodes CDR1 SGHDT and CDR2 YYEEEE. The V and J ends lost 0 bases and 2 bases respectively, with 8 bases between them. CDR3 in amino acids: CASSLGAVQETQYF. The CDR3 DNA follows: TGTGCCAGCAGCTTGGGGGCCGTACAAGAGACCCAGTACTTC. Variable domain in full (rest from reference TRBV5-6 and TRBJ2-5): DAGVTQSPTHLIKTRGQQVTLRCSPKSGHDTVSWYQQALGQGPQFIFQYYEEEERQRGNFPDRFSGHQFPNYSSELNVNALLLGDSALYLCASSLGAVQETQYFGPGTRLLVL.

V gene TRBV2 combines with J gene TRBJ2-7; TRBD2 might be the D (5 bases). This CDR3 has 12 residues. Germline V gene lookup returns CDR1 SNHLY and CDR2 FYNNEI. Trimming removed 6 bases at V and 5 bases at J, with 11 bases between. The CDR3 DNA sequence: TGTGCCAGCAGGGGGAGAAGGAACGAGCAGTACTTC. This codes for CASRGRRNEQYF.

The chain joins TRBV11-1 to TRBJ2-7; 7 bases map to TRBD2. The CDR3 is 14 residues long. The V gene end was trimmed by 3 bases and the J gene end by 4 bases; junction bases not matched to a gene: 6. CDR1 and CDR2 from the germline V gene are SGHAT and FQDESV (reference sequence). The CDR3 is CASSFAQAGYEQYF. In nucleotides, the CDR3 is TGTGCCAGCAGCTTTGCTCAAGCGGGGTACGAGCAGTACTTC.

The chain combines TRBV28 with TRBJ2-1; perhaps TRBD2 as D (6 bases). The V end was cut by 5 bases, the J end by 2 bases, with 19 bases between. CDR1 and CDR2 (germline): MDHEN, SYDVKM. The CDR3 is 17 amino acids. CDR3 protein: CASSARRDQRPYNEQFF. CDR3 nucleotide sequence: TGTGCCAGCAGTGCACGGAGGGACCAACGCCCCTACAATGAGCAGTTCTTC.

As DNA, the CDR3 is TGTGCCAGCAGGCCCCCGGGACAAGTGGGGTCTAGCTATGGCTACACCTTC. This translates into CASRPPGQVGSSYGYTF. The J gene is TRBJ1-2, the V gene TRBV2, with D maybe TRBD1 (6 bases). CDR1 SNHLY and CDR2 FYNNEI come from the germline V gene. V gave up 6 bases and J gave up 4 bases, with 24 bases separating them. The CDR3 covers 17 residues.